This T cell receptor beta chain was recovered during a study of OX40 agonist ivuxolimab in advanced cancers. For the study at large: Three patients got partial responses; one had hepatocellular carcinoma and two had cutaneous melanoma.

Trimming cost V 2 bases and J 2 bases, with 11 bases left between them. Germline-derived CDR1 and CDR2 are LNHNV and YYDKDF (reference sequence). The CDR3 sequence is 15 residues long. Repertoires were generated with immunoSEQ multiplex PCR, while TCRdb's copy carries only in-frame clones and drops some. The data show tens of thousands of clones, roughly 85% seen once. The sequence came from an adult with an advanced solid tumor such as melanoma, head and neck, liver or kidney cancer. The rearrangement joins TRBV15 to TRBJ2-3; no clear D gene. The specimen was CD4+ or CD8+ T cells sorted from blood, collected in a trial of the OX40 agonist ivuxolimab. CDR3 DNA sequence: TGTGCCACCAGCAGACAAGTTGGGAACACAGATACGCAGTATTTT. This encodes CATSRQVGNTDTQYF.